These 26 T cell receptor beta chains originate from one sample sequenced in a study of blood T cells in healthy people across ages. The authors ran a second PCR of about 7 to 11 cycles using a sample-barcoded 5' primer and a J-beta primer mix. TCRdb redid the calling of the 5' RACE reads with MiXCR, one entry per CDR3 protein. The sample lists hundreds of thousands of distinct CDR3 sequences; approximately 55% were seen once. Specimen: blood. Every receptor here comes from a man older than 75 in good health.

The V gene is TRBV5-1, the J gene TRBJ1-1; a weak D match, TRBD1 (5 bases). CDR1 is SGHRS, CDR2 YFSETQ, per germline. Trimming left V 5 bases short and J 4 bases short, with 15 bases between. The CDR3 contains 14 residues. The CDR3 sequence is CASSGLRGRTEAFF. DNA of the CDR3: TGCGCCAGCAGTGGGTTGAGGGGACGCACTGAAGCTTTCTTT.

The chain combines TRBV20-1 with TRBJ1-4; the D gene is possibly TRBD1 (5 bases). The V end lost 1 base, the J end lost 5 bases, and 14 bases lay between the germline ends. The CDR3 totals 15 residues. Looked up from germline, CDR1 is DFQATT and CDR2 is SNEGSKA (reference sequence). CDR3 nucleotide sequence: TGCAGTGCTAGAGGCTTTGGGGGACTCAATGAAAAACTGTTTTTT. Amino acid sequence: CSARGFGGLNEKLFF.

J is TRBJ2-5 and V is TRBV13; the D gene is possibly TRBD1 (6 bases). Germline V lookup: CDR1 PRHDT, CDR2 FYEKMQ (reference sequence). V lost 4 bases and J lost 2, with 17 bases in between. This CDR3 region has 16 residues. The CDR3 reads CASSSTGTLIQETQYF. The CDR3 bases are TGTGCCAGCAGCTCCACCGGGACATTGATTCAAGAGACCCAGTACTTC. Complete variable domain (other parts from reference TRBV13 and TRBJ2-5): AAGVIQSPRHLIKEKRETATLKCYPIPRHDTVYWYQQGPGQDPQFLISFYEKMQSDKGSIPDRFSAQQFSDYHSELNMSSLELGDSALYFCASSSTGTLIQETQYFGPGTRLLVL.

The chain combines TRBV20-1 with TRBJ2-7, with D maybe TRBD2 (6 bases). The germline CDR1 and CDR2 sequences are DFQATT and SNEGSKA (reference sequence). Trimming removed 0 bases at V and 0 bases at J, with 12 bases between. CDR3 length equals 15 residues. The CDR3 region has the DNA TGCAGTGCTAGAGATGTGGGGAGGAGCTCCTACGAGCAGTACTTC. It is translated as CSARDVGRSSYEQYF.

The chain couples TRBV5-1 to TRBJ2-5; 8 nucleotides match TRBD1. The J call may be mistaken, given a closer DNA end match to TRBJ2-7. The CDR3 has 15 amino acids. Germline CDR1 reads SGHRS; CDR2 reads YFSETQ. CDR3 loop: CASSSGQGRNYEQYF. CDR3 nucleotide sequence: TGCGCCAGCAGCTCCGGACAGGGCAGGAACTACGAGCAGTACTTC.

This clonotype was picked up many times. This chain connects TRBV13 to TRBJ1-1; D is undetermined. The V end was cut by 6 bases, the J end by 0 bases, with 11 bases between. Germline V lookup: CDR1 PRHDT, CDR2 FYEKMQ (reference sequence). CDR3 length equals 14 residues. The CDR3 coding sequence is TGTGCCAGCAGGCGTGGTCGTATGAACACTGAAGCTTTCTTT. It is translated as CASRRGRMNTEAFF.

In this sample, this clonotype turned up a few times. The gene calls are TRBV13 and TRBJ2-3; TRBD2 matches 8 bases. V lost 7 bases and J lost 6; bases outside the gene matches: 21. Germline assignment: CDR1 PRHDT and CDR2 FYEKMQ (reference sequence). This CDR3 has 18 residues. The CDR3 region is CASTGTSGVPTDFDTQYF. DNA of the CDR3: TGTGCCAGCACCGGTACTAGCGGCGTCCCAACCGACTTTGATACGCAGTATTTT.

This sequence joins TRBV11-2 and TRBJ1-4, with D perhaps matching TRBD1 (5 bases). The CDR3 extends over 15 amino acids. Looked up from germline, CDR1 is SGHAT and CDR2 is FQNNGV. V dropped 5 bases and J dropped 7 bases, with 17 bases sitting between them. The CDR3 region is CASSPGGRAAEKLFF. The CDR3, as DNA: TGTGCCAGCAGCCCCGGCGGCAGGGCAGCTGAAAAACTGTTTTTT.

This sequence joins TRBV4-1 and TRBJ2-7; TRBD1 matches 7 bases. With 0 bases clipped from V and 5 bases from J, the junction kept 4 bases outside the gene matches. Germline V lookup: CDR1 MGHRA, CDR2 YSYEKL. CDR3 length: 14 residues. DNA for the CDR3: TGCGCCAGCAGCCAAGACAGGGGGACCGACGAGCAGTACTTC. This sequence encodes CASSQDRGTDEQYF.

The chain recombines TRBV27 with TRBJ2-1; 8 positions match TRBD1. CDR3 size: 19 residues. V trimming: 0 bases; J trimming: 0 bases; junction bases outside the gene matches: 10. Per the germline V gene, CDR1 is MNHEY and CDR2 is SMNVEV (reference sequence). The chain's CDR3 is CASSLSLRGLPRSYNEQFF. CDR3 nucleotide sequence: TGTGCCAGCAGTTTATCGCTCAGGGGGCTGCCTCGCTCCTACAATGAGCAGTTCTTC.

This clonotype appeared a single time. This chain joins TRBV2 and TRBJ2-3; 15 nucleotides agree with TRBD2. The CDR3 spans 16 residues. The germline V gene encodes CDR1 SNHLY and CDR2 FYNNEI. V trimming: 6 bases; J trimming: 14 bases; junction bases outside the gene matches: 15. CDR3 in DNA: TGTGCCAGCAGCGCCCCGGGACTAGCGGGAGGAAGTGACGCGTATTTT. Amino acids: CASSAPGLAGGSDAYF.

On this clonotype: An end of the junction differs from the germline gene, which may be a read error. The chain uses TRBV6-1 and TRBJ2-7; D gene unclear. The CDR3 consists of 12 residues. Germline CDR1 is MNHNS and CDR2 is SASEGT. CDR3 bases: TGTGCCAGCAACCTTTTTTCCTGCGAGCAGTACTTC. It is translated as CASNLFSCEQYF.

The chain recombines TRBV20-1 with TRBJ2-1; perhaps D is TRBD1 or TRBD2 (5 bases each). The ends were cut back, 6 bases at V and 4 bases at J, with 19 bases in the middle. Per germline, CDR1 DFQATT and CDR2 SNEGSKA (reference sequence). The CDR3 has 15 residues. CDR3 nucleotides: TGCAGTGCCCGAGGGACGGGTGGGCCGTACAATGAGCAGTTCTTC. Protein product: CSARGTGGPYNEQFF.

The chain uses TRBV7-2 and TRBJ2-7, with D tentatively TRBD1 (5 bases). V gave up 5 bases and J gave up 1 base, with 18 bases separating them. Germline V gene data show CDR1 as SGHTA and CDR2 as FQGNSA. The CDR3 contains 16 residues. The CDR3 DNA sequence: TGTGCCAGCAGCATCGTTGCGCAGGGTTGGTCCTACGAGCAGTACTTC. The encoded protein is CASSIVAQGWSYEQYF.

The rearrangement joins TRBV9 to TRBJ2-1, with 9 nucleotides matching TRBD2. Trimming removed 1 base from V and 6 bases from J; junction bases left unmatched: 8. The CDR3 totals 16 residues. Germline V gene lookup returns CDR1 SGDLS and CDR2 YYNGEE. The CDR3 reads CASSVLLAGPGNEQFF. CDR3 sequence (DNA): TGTGCCAGCAGCGTATTACTAGCGGGTCCGGGCAATGAGCAGTTCTTC.

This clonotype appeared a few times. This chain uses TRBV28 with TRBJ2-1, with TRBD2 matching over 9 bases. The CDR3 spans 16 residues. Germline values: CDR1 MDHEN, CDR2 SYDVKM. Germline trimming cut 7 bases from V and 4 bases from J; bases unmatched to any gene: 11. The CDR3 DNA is TGTGCCAGCACTGACCTTACTAGCGGGCTATACAATGAGCAGTTCTTC. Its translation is CASTDLTSGLYNEQFF.

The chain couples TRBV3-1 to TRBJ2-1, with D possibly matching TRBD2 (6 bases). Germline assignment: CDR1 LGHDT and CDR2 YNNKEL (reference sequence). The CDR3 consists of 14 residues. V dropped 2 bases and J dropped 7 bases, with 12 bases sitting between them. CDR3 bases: TGTGCCAGCAGCCAACTGACTAGGCGGAATGAGCAGTTCTTC. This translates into CASSQLTRRNEQFF.

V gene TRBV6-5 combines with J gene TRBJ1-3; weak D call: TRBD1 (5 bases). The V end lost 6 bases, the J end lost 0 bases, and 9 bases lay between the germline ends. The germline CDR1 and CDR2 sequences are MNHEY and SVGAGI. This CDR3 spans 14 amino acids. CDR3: CASSPGISGNTIYF. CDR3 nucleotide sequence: TGTGCCAGCAGCCCAGGGATCTCTGGAAACACCATATATTTT.

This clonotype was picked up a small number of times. This CDR3 reads CSARMLAGSSYEQYF. CDR3 in DNA: TGCAGTGCTAGGATGCTAGCGGGCAGCTCCTACGAGCAGTACTTC. This chain uses TRBV20-1 with TRBJ2-7; 8 positions agree with TRBD2. The CDR3 runs to 15 residues. CDR1 and CDR2 from the germline V gene are DFQATT and SNEGSKA (reference sequence). J was trimmed by 0 bases and V by 3 bases; bases with no gene match: 7.

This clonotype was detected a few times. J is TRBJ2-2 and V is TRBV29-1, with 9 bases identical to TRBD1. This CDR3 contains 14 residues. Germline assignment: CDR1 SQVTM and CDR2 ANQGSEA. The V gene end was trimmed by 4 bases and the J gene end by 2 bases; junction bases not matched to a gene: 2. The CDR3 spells CSVGDRVNTGELFF. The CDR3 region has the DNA TGCAGCGTTGGGGACAGGGTAAACACCGGGGAGCTGTTTTTT.

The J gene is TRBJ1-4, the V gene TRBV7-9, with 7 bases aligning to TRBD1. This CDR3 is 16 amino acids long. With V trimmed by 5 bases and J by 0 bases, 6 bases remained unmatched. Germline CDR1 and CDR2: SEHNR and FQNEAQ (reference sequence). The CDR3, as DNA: TGTGCCAGCAGCCTCGGACAGGTACCAACTAATGAAAAACTGTTTTTT. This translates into CASSLGQVPTNEKLFF. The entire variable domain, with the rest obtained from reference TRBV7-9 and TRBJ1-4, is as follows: DTGVSQNPRHKITKRGQNVTFRCDPISEHNRLYWYRQTLGQGPEFLTYFQNEAQLEKSRLLSDRFSAERPKGSFSTLEIQRTEQGDSAMYLCASSLGQVPTNEKLFFGSGTQLSVL.

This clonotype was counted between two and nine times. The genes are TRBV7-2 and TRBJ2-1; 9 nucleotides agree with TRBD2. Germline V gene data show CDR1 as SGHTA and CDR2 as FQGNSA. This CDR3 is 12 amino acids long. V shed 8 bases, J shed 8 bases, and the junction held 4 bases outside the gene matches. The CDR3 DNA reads TGTGCCAGCCGAGGCGGGGGGGATGAGCAGTTCTTC. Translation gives CASRGGGDEQFF.

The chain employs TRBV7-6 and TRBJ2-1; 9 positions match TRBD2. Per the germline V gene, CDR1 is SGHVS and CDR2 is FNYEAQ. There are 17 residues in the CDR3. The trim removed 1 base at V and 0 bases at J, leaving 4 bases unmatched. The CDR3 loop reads CASSLVASGISYNEQFF. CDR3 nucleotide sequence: TGTGCCAGCAGCTTAGTCGCTAGCGGGATCTCCTACAATGAGCAGTTCTTC.

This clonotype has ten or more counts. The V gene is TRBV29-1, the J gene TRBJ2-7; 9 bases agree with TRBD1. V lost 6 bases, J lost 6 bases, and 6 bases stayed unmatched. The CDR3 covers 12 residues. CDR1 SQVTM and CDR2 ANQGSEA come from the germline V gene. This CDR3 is CSVGTGISEQYF. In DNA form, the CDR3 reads TGCAGCGTGGGGACAGGGATAAGCGAGCAGTACTTC.

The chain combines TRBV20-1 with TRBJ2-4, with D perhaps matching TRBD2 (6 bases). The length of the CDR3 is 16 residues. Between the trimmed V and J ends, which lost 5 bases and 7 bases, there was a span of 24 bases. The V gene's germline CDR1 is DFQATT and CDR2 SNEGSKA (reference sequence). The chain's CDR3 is CSASRGFGSAGNIQYF. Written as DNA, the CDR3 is TGCAGTGCTTCTCGGGGGTTCGGATCGGCAGGGAACATTCAGTACTTC.

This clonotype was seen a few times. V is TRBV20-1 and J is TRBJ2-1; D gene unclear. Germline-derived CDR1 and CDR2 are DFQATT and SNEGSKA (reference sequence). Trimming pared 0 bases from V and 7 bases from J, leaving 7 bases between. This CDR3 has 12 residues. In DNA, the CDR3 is TGCAGTGCTAGAGATCTGGGAAATGAGCAGTTCTTC. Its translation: CSARDLGNEQFF.